The TCR beta chain described here comes from a study of blood T cells in healthy people across ages. Using a J-beta primer mix together with a sample-barcoded 5' primer, a second PCR was run for roughly 6 to 12 cycles. TCRdb ran MiXCR on the 5' RACE reads and lists one entry per CDR3 protein. Of 500,000 to 650,000 distinct CDR3 sequences in the sample, roughly a quarter are singletons; the top ten hold roughly 3.5%. Extraction of total RNA produced a minimum of 6 micrograms from each sample. The length of the CDR3 is 18 residues. These data also featured in a second study, about T cells of mothers and their children. Turning to that study: A few healthy Caucasian mothers, along with their six children, were the donors. The data showed no persistent microchimeric T cell clones.

The chain is built from TRBV21-1 and TRBJ2-6; the D call in the table, TRBD1, was not verified against the DNA. TRBV21-1 is reported as a pseudogene. Sequencing was done on a sample of blood. The TCR sequence derives from a boy aged 2 to 10 in good health. CDR3 sequence reads: CASSKRRTVNSGANVLTF. CDR3 DNA sequence: TGTGCCAGCAGCAAAAGGAGGACAGTGAACTCTGGGGCCAACGTCCTGACTTTC.